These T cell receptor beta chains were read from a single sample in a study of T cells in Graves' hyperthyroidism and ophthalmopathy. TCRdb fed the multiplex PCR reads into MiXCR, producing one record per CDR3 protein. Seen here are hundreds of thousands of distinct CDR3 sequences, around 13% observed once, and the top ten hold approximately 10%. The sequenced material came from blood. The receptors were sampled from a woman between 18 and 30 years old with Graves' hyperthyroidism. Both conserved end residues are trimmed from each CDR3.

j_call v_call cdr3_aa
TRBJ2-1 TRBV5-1 ASSTVAGGNEQF
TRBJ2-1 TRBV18 ASSPLGGLAVPF
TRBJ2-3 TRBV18 ASSPPRRATSTDTQY
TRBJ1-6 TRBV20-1 SAFSTGEDSPLH
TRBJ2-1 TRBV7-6 ASSLAVEGLDFSSHEQF
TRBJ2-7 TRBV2 ASSQTGTGWYEQY
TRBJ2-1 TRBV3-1 ASSQGQGDINEQF
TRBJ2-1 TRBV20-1 SAERGDSSSYNEQF
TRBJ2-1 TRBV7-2 ASSSWVGQGYNEQF
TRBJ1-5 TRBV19 ASSTNRDRDSNQPQH
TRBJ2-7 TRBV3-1 ASSPWTAGSEQY
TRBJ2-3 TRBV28 ASSFPSDPRVQAGTDTQY
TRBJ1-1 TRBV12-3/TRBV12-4 ASVGWGGKTEAF
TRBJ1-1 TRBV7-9 ASSNRDRMNTEAF
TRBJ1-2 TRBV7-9 ASNQGGSNYGYT
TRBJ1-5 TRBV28 ASSEAEGIQPQH
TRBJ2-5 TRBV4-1 ASSQPGRRQSKTQY
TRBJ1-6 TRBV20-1 SASLGSTDNSPLH
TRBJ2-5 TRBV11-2 ASSPRTDHGTQY
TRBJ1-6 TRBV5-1 ASSLGGERSLH
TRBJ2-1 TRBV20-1 SAPGERTYNEQF
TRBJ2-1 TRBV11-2 ASSSRQGLAVYNEQF
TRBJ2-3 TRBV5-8 ASSLLGRESADTQY
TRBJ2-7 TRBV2 ASSTYPGGQGYYEQY
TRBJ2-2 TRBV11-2 ASSFFGLAGVRGELF
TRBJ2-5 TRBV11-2 ASSFSSSGREIWQETQY
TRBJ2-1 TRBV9 ASSVGLAETHNEQF
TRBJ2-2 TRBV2 ASRPGTSGGELF
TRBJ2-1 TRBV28 ASSLTSFNNEQF
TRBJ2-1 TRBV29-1 SVQGSSYNEQF
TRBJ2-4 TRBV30 ASSFSGTLAKNIQY
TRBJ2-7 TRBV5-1 ASSPDIYEQY
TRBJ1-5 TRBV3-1 ASSRWTDQKPQH
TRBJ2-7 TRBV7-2 ASSPTAYQGAYEQY
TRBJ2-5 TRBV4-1 ASSQEAVQY
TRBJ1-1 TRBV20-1 SARDYRAANTEAF
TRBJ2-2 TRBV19 ASIGPGDTGELF
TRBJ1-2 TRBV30 AWRKALNCGYT
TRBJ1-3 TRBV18 ASSMLSDSGNTIY
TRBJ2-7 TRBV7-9 ASSSELGVSRGNSYEQY
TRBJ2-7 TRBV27 ASSLSRLREQY
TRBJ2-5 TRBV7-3 ASSLRDISSQETQY
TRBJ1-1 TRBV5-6 ASSSGTGERRNTEAF
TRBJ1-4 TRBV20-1 SAPDYRQGKEKLF
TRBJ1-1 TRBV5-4 ASSFGGWSTEAF
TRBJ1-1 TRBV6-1 ASSSRTGGTRTEAF